The rows below give T cell receptor beta chains drawn from one sample of a study of technical replicates of blood from four donors. Profiled with immunoSEQ multiplex PCR; TCRdb holds only in-frame clones, not every one. The sample shows some 76,000 clones, under 99% of them seen only once. Source material: T cells isolated from PBMCs. The receptor source for this set is a human donor in good health. CDR3s include the opening cysteine and the closing phenylalanine or tryptophan. D genes are given only for firm matches. Not all rows give a size; the values are once, few, many and, for expanded clones, a class.

V gene	clone size	D gene	CDR3 length	J gene	CDR3 protein	CDR3 DNA
TRBV6-6	-	TRBD1	15	TRBJ1-2	CASSRSGTGSYGYTF	TGTGCCAGCAGTCGATCCGGGACAGGATCCTATGGCTACACCTTC
TRBV19	-	TRBD2	17	TRBJ2-7	CASSIDGASGLSGGQYF	TGTGCCAGTAGTATAGATGGTGCTAGCGGGCTATCCGGGGGGCAGTACTTC
TRBV10-2	-	TRBD2	14	TRBJ2-5	CASRTSALAETQYF	TGCGCCAGCAGGACTAGCGCTTTAGCAGAGACCCAGTACTTC
TRBV27	-	-	14	TRBJ1-1	CASSEGMLNTEAFF	TGTGCCAGCAGTGAGGGAATGCTCAACACTGAAGCTTTCTTT
TRBV6-1	-	-	15	TRBJ1-5	CASSRLGTTNQPQHF	TGTGCCAGCAGCCGCCTCGGGACAACAAATCAGCCCCAGCATTTT
TRBV14	-	TRBD1	16	TRBJ1-2	CASSQDQRQGNYGYTF	TGTGCCAGCAGCCAAGATCAGCGACAGGGGAACTATGGCTACACCTTC
TRBV19	-	-	13	TRBJ2-4	CASSIASKNIQYF	TGTGCCAGTAGTATAGCTTCCAAAAACATTCAGTACTTC
TRBV6-5	once	-	13	TRBJ2-3	CASSSSGPDTQYF	TGTGCCAGCAGTTCTAGTGGCCCAGATACGCAGTATTTT
TRBV29-1	-	TRBD1	15	TRBJ2-7	CSVEDVGTGGLEQYF	TGCAGCGTTGAAGATGTTGGGACAGGGGGTCTAGAGCAGTACTTC
TRBV4-3	-	-	18	TRBJ2-4	CASSLRELAEGTKNIQYF	TGCGCCAGCAGCCTTCGGGAACTAGCCGAGGGGACCAAAAACATTCAGTACTTC
TRBV19	-	-	14	TRBJ2-7	CASSIPGLSYEQYF	TGTGCCAGTAGTATCCCGGGACTCTCCTACGAGCAGTACTTC
TRBV27	-	-	11	TRBJ2-7	CASSLYNEQYF	TGTGCCAGCAGTTTATACAACGAGCAGTACTTC
TRBV7-3	once	TRBD2	16	TRBJ2-3	CASSSLAGGSTDTQYF	TGTGCCAGCAGCTCCCTAGCGGGAGGTAGCACAGATACGCAGTATTTT
TRBV9	-	-	15	TRBJ2-7	CASSVATAGPYEQYF	TGTGCCAGCAGCGTAGCTACAGCTGGTCCCTACGAGCAGTACTTC
TRBV19	once	-	13	TRBJ2-2	CASSPYPGGELFF	TGTGCCAGTAGTCCGTACCCCGGCGGGGAGCTGTTTTTT
TRBV19	-	TRBD2	16	TRBJ2-2	CASSSSAGGRTGELFF	TGTGCCAGTAGTTCCTCAGCGGGAGGGAGGACCGGGGAGCTGTTTTTT
TRBV19	-	TRBD1	13	TRBJ1-5	CASSLQGRQPQHF	TGTGCCAGTAGTTTACAGGGGAGGCAGCCCCAGCATTTT
TRBV9	-	-	14	TRBJ1-4	CASSVGGGGEKLFF	TGTGCCAGCAGCGTAGGGGGAGGAGGAGAAAAACTGTTTTTT
TRBV27	-	-	12	TRBJ2-5	CASTLILETQYF	TGTGCCAGCACCCTTATCTTGGAGACCCAGTACTTC
TRBV4-2	-	TRBD2	15	TRBJ2-7	CASSQGASGSYEQYF	TGTGCCAGCAGCCAAGGGGCTAGCGGGAGCTACGAGCAGTACTTC
TRBV28	-	-	12	TRBJ2-4	CASSPRGPAQYF	TGTGCCAGCAGTCCCAGGGGACCTGCTCAGTACTTC
TRBV6-6	-	TRBD2	16	TRBJ2-3	CASSWSDGRGTDTQYF	TGTGCCAGCAGTTGGTCTGACGGGAGGGGTACAGATACGCAGTATTTT
TRBV19	-	TRBD1	14	TRBJ1-1	CASTRDRSEAEAFF	TGTGCCAGTACCAGGGACAGGTCGGAAGCTGAAGCTTTCTTT
TRBV6-1	once	-	16	TRBJ1-2	CASSEAWYQVHYGYTF	TGTGCCAGCAGTGAAGCGTGGTACCAGGTTCACTATGGCTACACCTTC
TRBV5-1	-	-	16	TRBJ2-7	CASSSSTSVISYEQYF	TGCGCCAGCAGCTCGAGTACTTCGGTAATCTCCTACGAGCAGTACTTC
TRBV2	-	-	12	TRBJ1-2	CASLAANYGYTF	TGTGCCAGCTTAGCAGCTAACTATGGCTACACCTTC
TRBV7-2	-	-	19	TRBJ2-3	CASSLGQGWYPLAGDTQYF	TGTGCCAGCAGCTTGGGTCAGGGCTGGTACCCCCTCGCAGGGGATACGCAGTATTTT
TRBV7-9	-	TRBD1	14	TRBJ1-2	CATTPGQGTYGYTF	TGTGCCACGACACCGGGACAGGGGACCTATGGCTACACCTTC
TRBV27	-	TRBD1	14	TRBJ1-4	CASTWTGGYEKLFF	TGTGCCAGCACCTGGACAGGGGGTTACGAAAAACTGTTTTTT
TRBV30	-	TRBD2	14	TRBJ2-2	CAFRLAVNTGELFF	TGTGCCTTTCGCCTAGCGGTAAACACCGGGGAGCTGTTTTTT
TRBV9	-	TRBD2	17	TRBJ2-2	CASSRVPSGSDTGELFF	TGTGCCAGCAGCAGAGTACCTAGCGGGAGCGACACCGGGGAGCTGTTTTTT
TRBV5-6	-	-	13	TRBJ1-2	CASSFREKGGYTF	TGTGCCAGCAGCTTCCGGGAGAAGGGTGGCTACACCTTC
TRBV19	once	TRBD2	19	TRBJ2-2	CASKGGLASPYANTGELFF	TGTGCCAGTAAAGGAGGACTAGCGAGCCCCTACGCTAACACCGGGGAGCTGTTTTTT
TRBV27	-	-	14	TRBJ1-1	CASRLGQLNTEAFF	TGTGCCAGCAGATTAGGACAGTTGAACACTGAAGCCTTCTTT
TRBV9	-	-	14	TRBJ2-1	CASSVGLPYNEQFF	TGTGCCAGCAGCGTAGGTCTACCATACAATGAGCAGTTCTTC
TRBV28	-	TRBD1	13	TRBJ2-7	CASSRDSSYEQYF	TGTGCCAGCAGTCGGGACAGCAGCTACGAGCAGTACTTC
TRBV6-5	-	-	12	TRBJ2-2	CASSRNTGELFF	TGTGCCAGCAGTCGGAACACCGGGGAGCTGTTTTTT
TRBV6-1	-	TRBD1	16	TRBJ1-6	CASSVTGGTYNSPLHF	TGTGCCAGCAGTGTAACAGGGGGAACCTATAATTCACCCCTCCACTTT
TRBV11-2	-	-	14	TRBJ2-7	CASSRSGRQYEQYF	TGTGCCAGCAGCAGGAGCGGCAGGCAATACGAGCAGTACTTC
TRBV5-5	-	-	14	TRBJ2-3	CASSRGGTRDTQYF	TGTGCCAGCAGCCGAGGAGGTACGCGGGATACGCAGTATTTT
TRBV5-1	-	TRBD1	15	TRBJ2-1	CASSPEGQGTWEQFF	TGCGCCAGCAGCCCAGAGGGACAGGGTACATGGGAGCAGTTCTTC
TRBV2	-	TRBD1	15	TRBJ2-7	CASILRDRSTYEQYF	TGTGCCAGCATCCTCCGGGACAGGTCTACCTACGAGCAGTACTTC
TRBV28	once	-	13	TRBJ2-7	CASTLARAHEQYF	TGTGCCAGCACCTTGGCCAGGGCCCACGAGCAGTACTTC
TRBV10-3	-	-	14	TRBJ2-1	CAITGESSYNEQFF	TGTGCCATAACGGGGGAGAGCTCCTACAATGAGCAGTTCTTC
TRBV5-6	-	TRBD1	14	TRBJ2-7	CASSPGTGAYEQYF	TGTGCCAGCAGCCCAGGGACAGGGGCCTACGAGCAGTACTTC
TRBV9	-	-	13	TRBJ2-1	CASSAYSYNEQFF	TGTGCCAGCAGCGCCTACTCCTACAATGAGCAGTTCTTC
TRBV29-1	-	-	11	TRBJ2-3	CSARQTDTQYF	TGCAGCGCCAGACAGACAGATACGCAGTATTTT
TRBV6-5	-	TRBD1	15	TRBJ2-2	CASRSGQGNTGELFF	TGTGCCAGCAGGTCGGGACAGGGGAACACCGGGGAGCTGTTTTTT